The 28 T cell receptor beta chains below were found in one sample sequenced in a study of cytomegalovirus exposure and HLA in healthy donors (dated 2017 in TCRdb). Libraries came from the immunoSEQ multiplex PCR assay. A mixture of 60 forward primers for TCR Vbeta segments and 13 reverse primers for TCR Jbeta segments was used in the multiplex PCR. This is the immuneACCESS table as TCRdb keeps it, with only in-frame sequences that have V and J called. A part of the clones is gone; compared with another copy, unresolved V genes explain less than half, and the rest is unexplained. The sample yields fewer than 250,000 clones; roughly 77% were counted once. The biggest ten clones account for about 3% of the sample. The material sequenced was PBMCs. The receptors were gathered from a woman younger than 45 in good health and CMV-seropositive.

V gene TRBV5-1 combines with J gene TRBJ2-5; weak D call: TRBD2 (5 bases). Gene TRBJ2-7 matches the end of the DNA better, so the J call may be wrong. The length of the CDR3 is 15 residues. CDR1 SGHRS and CDR2 YFSETQ come from the germline V gene. In DNA, the CDR3 is TGCGCCAGCAGCTGGGGAGCAGGAGTGCCCCGCGAGCAGTACTTC. It translates to CASSWGAGVPREQYF.

V usage is TRBV9 and J usage is TRBJ2-2; TRBD1 aligns across 9 bases. With V trimmed by 7 bases and J by 7 bases, 11 bases remained unmatched. The germline V gene encodes CDR1 SGDLS and CDR2 YYNGEE. CDR3 length: 15 amino acids. In DNA, the CDR3 is TGTGCCAGCCTTCCGGGACAGGGTCCACTCGGGGAGCTGTTTTTT. It is translated as CASLPGQGPLGELFF.

The V gene is TRBV5-1, the J gene TRBJ2-5; tentative D call: TRBD1 (7 bases). Looked up from germline, CDR1 is SGHRS and CDR2 is YFSETQ. The CDR3 spans 14 residues. Trimming left V 7 bases short and J 4 bases short, with 17 bases between. In DNA, the CDR3 is TGCGCCAGCGCCACCTCAGGGGGGACAGAGACCCAGTACTTC. Translation gives CASATSGGTETQYF.

The chain has TRBV7-9 and TRBJ1-5, with D maybe TRBD1 (6 bases). V was cut by 0 bases and J by 9 bases, with 12 bases left in between. This CDR3 is built from 14 residues. In germline, CDR1 is SEHNR, CDR2 FQNEAQ (reference sequence). In DNA, the CDR3 is TGTGCCAGCAGCTTAGCAGGGGGAAATTGGCCCCAGCATTTT. Amino acids: CASSLAGGNWPQHF.

The chain uses TRBV7-2 and TRBJ2-1; 8 bases match TRBD2. The CDR3 contains 16 residues. The V gene end was trimmed by 2 bases and the J gene end by 3 bases; junction bases not matched to a gene: 6. CDR1 is SGHTA and CDR2 is FQGNSA in the germline V gene. The CDR3 protein is CASSLFGRDNYNEQFF. The CDR3 region has the DNA TGTGCCAGCAGCTTATTCGGGAGGGACAACTACAATGAGCAGTTCTTC.

V and J are TRBV6-5 and TRBJ2-7; a weak D match, TRBD1 (6 bases). The CDR3 consists of 15 residues. Germline CDR1 is MNHEY and CDR2 is SVGAGI. With 6 bases removed from V and 2 bases from J, the gap between germline ends came to 17 bases. The CDR3 reads CASSSPGTFTYEQYF. CDR3 nucleotide sequence: TGTGCCAGCAGCTCCCCCGGGACATTCACCTACGAGCAGTACTTC.

The rearrangement joins TRBV14 to TRBJ2-1; 9 nucleotides match TRBD2. CDR3 size: 17 residues. Germline CDR1 reads SGHDN; CDR2 reads FVKESK. Losses at the gene ends were 3 bases for V and 9 bases for J; bases not matched to a gene: 15. DNA of the CDR3: TGTGCCAGCAGCCAGGTATTTCGCAGCGGGAGGTTAGGTGAGCAGTTCTTC. Translated: CASSQVFRSGRLGEQFF.

This clone came up a few times. The chain has TRBV6-5 and TRBJ2-2, with unresolved D. CDR1 is MNHEY and CDR2 is SVGAGI in the germline V gene. This CDR3 contains 15 residues. V was cut by 0 bases and J by 2 bases, with 7 bases left in between. CDR3 nucleotides: TGTGCCAGCAGTTACTCGAGGCAAAACACCGGGGAGCTGTTTTTT. Translating it yields CASSYSRQNTGELFF.

The chain uses TRBV4-2 and TRBJ2-3, with 9 bases that match TRBD2. The CDR3 is made up of 17 amino acids. V was clipped by 2 bases and J by 0 bases; unmatched bases: 6. CDR1 and CDR2 (germline): LGHNA, YNFKEQ. The CDR3 sequence is CASSQTTSGSSTDTQYF. The CDR3 nucleotides read TGTGCCAGCAGCCAAACCACTAGCGGGTCTAGCACAGATACGCAGTATTTT.

J is TRBJ2-1 and V is TRBV6-6; no definite D call. V shed 8 bases and J shed 8 bases, with 19 bases lying between them. The germline V gene encodes CDR1 MNHNY and CDR2 SVGAGI (reference sequence). The CDR3 is 14 amino acids. The CDR3 loop is CASQRTTRVYEQFF. As DNA, the CDR3 is TGTGCCAGCCAGAGAACTACACGGGTATATGAGCAGTTCTTC.

V is TRBV5-1 and J is TRBJ1-1, with unresolved D. CDR3 size: 14 residues. V lost 4 bases, J lost 6 bases, and 16 bases lay in between. Germline-derived CDR1 and CDR2 are SGHRS and YFSETQ. As DNA, the CDR3 is TGCGCCAGCAGCCACCCCTCCTTGGGCGCTGAAGCTTTCTTT. This translates into CASSHPSLGAEAFF. The variable domain in full, completed from reference TRBV5-1 and TRBJ1-1, reads KAGVTQTPRYLIKTRGQQVTLSCSPISGHRSVSWYQQTPGQGLQFLFEYFSETQRNKGNFPGRFSGRQFSNSRSEMNVSTLELGDSALYLCASSHPSLGAEAFFGQGTRLTVV.

The gene calls are TRBV7-2 and TRBJ2-1; 11 nucleotides line up with TRBD2. CDR1 SGHTA and CDR2 FQGNSA come from the germline V gene. This CDR3 has 16 residues. Trimming cost V 5 bases and J 7 bases; bases outside gene matches: 10. Here the CDR3 reads CASSTVSSGRRNEQFF. As DNA, the CDR3 is TGTGCCAGCAGCACGGTCTCTAGCGGGAGGAGGAATGAGCAGTTCTTC.

This clone was picked up a small number of times. The rearrangement joins TRBV29-1 to TRBJ2-3, with TRBD2 as a possible D gene (6 bases). CDR1 is SQVTM, CDR2 ANQGSEA, per germline. The CDR3 has 13 amino acids. Trimming removed 8 bases from V and 2 bases from J, with 14 bases in between. The CDR3 region has the DNA TGCAGCCTTGGGGGACTCCACACAGATACGCAGTATTTT. Its protein product is CSLGGLHTDTQYF.

This chain connects TRBV11-2 to TRBJ1-5; possibly TRBD1 for D (5 bases). The CDR3 is 14 amino acids. V was shortened by 0 bases and J by 7 bases, with 10 bases between the two germline ends. From germline, CDR1 is SGHAT and CDR2 FQNNGV. The DNA of the CDR3 is TGTGCCAGCAGCTTAGAGGGTTGGGGCCAGCCCCAGCATTTT. This encodes CASSLEGWGQPQHF.

The rearrangement uses TRBV2 and TRBJ2-5; 7 nucleotides match TRBD2. The DNA end lines up better with TRBJ2-7; the J call may be wrong. The CDR3 has 15 amino acids. Germline lookup yields CDR1 SNHLY and CDR2 FYNNEI. CDR3: CASSESSSGAYEQYF. The CDR3, as DNA: TGTGCCAGCAGTGAATCCTCTAGCGGCGCCTACGAGCAGTACTTC.

The rearrangement uses TRBV19 and TRBJ1-5; D unresolved. Trimming took off 3 bases at V and 7 bases at J, with 10 bases between the two ends. Germline V CDR1 and CDR2: LNHDA, SQIVND (reference sequence). The CDR3 has 13 amino acids. CDR3 DNA: TGTGCCAGTAGTATTGGTCAGGAACAGCCCCAGCATTTT. It specifies CASSIGQEQPQHF.

V and J are TRBV28 and TRBJ2-5; 9 nucleotides agree with TRBD2. CDR1 and CDR2 (germline): MDHEN, SYDVKM. V lost 6 bases to trimming and J lost 1 base; unmatched junction nucleotides: 6. The CDR3 extends over 15 amino acids. Here the CDR3 DNA reads TGTGCCAGCAGCTTAGCGGGAGTAGGCCAAGAGACCCAGTACTTC. This gives the protein CASSLAGVGQETQYF.

This chain joins TRBV6-5 and TRBJ1-1; unclear D gene. The V end lost 2 bases, the J end lost 10 bases, and 20 bases lay between the germline ends. Germline CDR1 MNHEY, CDR2 SVGAGI. The length of the CDR3 is 15 residues. This CDR3 reads CASSYRGSALGGAFF. The CDR3 nucleotides read TGTGCCAGCAGTTACCGGGGATCGGCCCTGGGTGGAGCTTTCTTT.

This rearrangement joins TRBV10-2 to TRBJ2-7; 7 nucleotides agree with TRBD1. The germline CDR1 and CDR2 sequences are WSHSY and SAAADI. The CDR3 runs to 14 residues. The V gene end was trimmed by 5 bases and the J gene end by 3 bases; junction bases not matched to a gene: 7. The CDR3 region is CASSRGRQGYEQYF. CDR3 DNA: TGCGCCAGCAGTCGAGGGCGACAGGGCTACGAGCAGTACTTC.

This clone was seen a handful of times. The V and J genes are TRBV6-4 and TRBJ2-1, with a weak D call TRBD2 (6 bases). CDR1 is MRHNA and CDR2 is SNTAGT in the germline V gene. The V gene lost 6 bases and the J gene lost 5 bases, with 17 bases spanning the gap. This CDR3 is built from 15 residues. The CDR3 region has the DNA TGTGCCAGCAGCTTGCGTGGGACTGGCGACAATGAGCAGTTCTTC. This translates into CASSLRGTGDNEQFF.

The chain combines TRBV28 with TRBJ2-5; maybe TRBD1 (5 bases). TRBJ2-7 matches the DNA end more closely, so the J call is doubtful. The CDR3 runs 15 residues. From germline, CDR1 is MDHEN and CDR2 SYDVKM. The CDR3 DNA sequence: TGTGCCAGCAGTTTAGGTCTTAGCAGGGCTTACGAGCAGTACTTC. It yields the protein CASSLGLSRAYEQYF.

The rearrangement uses TRBV7-8 and TRBJ2-7; D unresolved. V gave up 5 bases and J gave up 5 bases, with 13 bases separating them. Germline CDR1 and CDR2: SGHVS and FQNEAQ. The CDR3 is made up of 13 amino acids. The CDR3: CASSLRLGDEQYF. The DNA of the CDR3 is TGTGCCAGCAGCCTACGTCTAGGCGACGAGCAGTACTTC.

This sequence joins TRBV6-4 and TRBJ2-1; possible D gene TRBD2, 5 bases. Trimming cost V 3 bases and J 6 bases, with 15 bases left between them. CDR1 and CDR2 from the germline V gene are MRHNA and SNTAGT. CDR3 length: 15 residues. CDR3 nucleotide sequence: TGTGCCAGCAGTGAGGCCCTTTACGGGGTCAATGAGCAGTTCTTC. Its translation is CASSEALYGVNEQFF.

The rearrangement uses TRBV28 and TRBJ2-7; 9 nucleotides align to TRBD1. Germline CDR1 and CDR2: MDHEN and SYDVKM. With 10 bases clipped from V and 3 bases from J, the junction kept 16 bases outside the gene matches. This CDR3 is 16 amino acids long. CDR3 DNA sequence: TGTGCCACTGCTAACCGGGACAGGGCAACCATCTACGAGCAGTACTTC. Translated: CATANRDRATIYEQYF.

The chain is built from TRBV6-1 and TRBJ1-2; TRBD1 is a possible D gene (5 bases). Germline V gives CDR1 MNHNS, CDR2 SASEGT. The V end lost 3 bases, the J end lost 4 bases, and 9 bases lay between the germline ends. There are 13 residues in the CDR3. The CDR3 region is CASSDRGGYGYTF. Here the CDR3 DNA reads TGTGCCAGCAGTGATCGGGGGGGCTATGGCTACACCTTC.

V and J are TRBV29-1 and TRBJ2-5; TRBD1 agrees at 8 bases. Germline V gene data show CDR1 as SQVTM and CDR2 as ANQGSEA. The junction had 13 bases not matched to a gene; V was cut back by 7 bases and J by 9 bases. The CDR3 sequence is 13 residues long. CDR3 coding DNA: TGCAGCGCAGAGGACAGGGTAGGAGGGGCCCAGTACTTC. Translating gives CSAEDRVGGAQYF.

This chain uses TRBV7-9 with TRBJ1-1, with 8 bases fitting TRBD1. This CDR3 is built from 14 residues. Germline trimming cut 8 bases from V and 4 bases from J; bases unmatched to any gene: 9. In germline, CDR1 is SEHNR, CDR2 FQNEAQ (reference sequence). CDR3 residues: CASADRGGGTEAFF. DNA of the CDR3: TGTGCCAGCGCCGACAGGGGAGGAGGCACTGAAGCTTTCTTT. Full variable domain (remainder filled in from reference TRBV7-9 and TRBJ1-1): DTGVSQNPRHKITKRGQNVTFRCDPISEHNRLYWYRQTLGQGPEFLTYFQNEAQLEKSRLLSDRFSAERPKGSFSTLEIQRTEQGDSAMYLCASADRGGGTEAFFGQGTRLTVV.

The chain carries TRBV5-1 and TRBJ1-1, with TRBD1 matching over 7 bases. J gave up 5 bases and V 4 bases, and 17 bases lay outside the gene matches. Germline assignment: CDR1 SGHRS and CDR2 YFSETQ. This CDR3 has 17 amino acids. The CDR3 DNA reads TGCGCCAGCAGCAGAACCGCCTCGACAGGGAAGGGGACTGAAGCTTTCTTT. Residues: CASSRTASTGKGTEAFF.